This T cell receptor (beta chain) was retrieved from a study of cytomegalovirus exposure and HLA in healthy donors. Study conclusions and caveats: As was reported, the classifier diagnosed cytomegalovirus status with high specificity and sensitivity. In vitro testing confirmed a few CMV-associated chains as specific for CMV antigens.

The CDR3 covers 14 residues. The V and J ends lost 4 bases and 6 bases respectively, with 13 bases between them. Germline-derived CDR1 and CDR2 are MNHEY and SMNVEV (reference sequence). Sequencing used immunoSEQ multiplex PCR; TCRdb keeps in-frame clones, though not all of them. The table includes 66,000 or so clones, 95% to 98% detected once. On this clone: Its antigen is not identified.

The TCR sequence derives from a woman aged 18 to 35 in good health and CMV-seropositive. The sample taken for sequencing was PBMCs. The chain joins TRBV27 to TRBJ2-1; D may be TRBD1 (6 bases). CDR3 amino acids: CASSSETGSNEQFF. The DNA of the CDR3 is TGTGCCAGCAGTTCCGAGACAGGCTCCAATGAGCAGTTCTTC.